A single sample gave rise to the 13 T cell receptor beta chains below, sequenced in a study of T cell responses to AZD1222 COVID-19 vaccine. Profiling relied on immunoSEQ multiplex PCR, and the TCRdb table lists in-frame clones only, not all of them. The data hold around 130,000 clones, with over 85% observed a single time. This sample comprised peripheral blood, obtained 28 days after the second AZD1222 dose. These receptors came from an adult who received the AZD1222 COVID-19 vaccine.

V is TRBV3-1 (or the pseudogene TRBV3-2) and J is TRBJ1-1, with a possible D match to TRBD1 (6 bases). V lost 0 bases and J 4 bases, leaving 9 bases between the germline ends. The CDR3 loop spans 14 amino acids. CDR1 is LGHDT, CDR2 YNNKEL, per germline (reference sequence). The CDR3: CASSQDRGPTEAFF. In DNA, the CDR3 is TGTGCCAGCAGCCAAGATCGGGGGCCCACTGAAGCTTTCTTT.

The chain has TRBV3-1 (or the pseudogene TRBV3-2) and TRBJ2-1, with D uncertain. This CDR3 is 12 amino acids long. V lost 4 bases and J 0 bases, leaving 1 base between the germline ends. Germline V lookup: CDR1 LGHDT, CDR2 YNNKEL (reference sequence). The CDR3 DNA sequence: TGTGCCAGCAGCCTCTCCTACAATGAGCAGTTCTTC. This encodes CASSLSYNEQFF.

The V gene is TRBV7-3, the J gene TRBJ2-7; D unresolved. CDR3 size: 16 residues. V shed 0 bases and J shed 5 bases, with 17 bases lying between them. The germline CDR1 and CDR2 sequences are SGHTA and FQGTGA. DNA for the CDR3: TGTGCCAGCAGCTTAACTTCCGACCCCAACGCCCACGAGCAGTACTTC. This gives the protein CASSLTSDPNAHEQYF.

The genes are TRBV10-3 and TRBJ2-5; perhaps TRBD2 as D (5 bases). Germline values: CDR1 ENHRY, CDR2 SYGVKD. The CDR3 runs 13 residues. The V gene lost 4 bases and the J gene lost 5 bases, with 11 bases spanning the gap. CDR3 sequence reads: CAISVSGSETQYF. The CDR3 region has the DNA TGTGCCATCAGTGTATCGGGGAGTGAGACCCAGTACTTC.

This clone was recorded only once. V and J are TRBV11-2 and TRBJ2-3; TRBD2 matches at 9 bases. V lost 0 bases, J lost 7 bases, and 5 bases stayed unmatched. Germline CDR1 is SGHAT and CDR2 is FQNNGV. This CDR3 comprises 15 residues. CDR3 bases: TGTGCCAGCAGCTTAGAGCGGGGGGGCCTAAATACGCAGTATTTT. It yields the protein CASSLERGGLNTQYF.

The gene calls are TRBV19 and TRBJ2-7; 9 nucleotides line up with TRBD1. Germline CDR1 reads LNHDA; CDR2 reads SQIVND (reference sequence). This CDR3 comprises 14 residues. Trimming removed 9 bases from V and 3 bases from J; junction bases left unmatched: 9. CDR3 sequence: CASRPGQGSYEQYF. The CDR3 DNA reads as TGTGCCAGCAGACCGGGACAGGGTAGCTACGAGCAGTACTTC.

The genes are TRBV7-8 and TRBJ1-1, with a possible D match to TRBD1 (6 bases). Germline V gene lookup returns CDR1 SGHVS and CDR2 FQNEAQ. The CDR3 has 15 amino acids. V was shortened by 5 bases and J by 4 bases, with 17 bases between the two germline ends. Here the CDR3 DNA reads TGTGCCAGCAGCCAGACAGGAGGGGTAGGCACTGAAGCTTTCTTT. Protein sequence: CASSQTGGVGTEAFF.

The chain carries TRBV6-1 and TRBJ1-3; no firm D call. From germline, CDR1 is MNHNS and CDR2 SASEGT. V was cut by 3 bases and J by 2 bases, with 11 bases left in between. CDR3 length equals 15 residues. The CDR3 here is CASSDSPTAGNTIYF. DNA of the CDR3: TGTGCCAGCAGTGACAGCCCAACCGCTGGAAACACCATATATTTT.

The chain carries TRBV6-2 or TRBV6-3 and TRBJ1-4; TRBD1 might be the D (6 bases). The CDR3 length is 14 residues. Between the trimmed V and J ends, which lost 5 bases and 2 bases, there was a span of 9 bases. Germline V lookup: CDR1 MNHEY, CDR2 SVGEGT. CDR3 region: CASSGGQTNEKLFF. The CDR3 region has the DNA TGTGCCAGCAGTGGCGGACAGACTAATGAAAAACTGTTTTTT.

CDR3 in DNA: TGTGCCAGCAGCTTAGGAGGGACACTGGAGTACGAGCAGTACTTC. As protein: CASSLGGTLEYEQYF. V usage is TRBV7-9 and J usage is TRBJ2-7, with D possibly matching TRBD1 (6 bases). Germline CDR1 SEHNR, CDR2 FQNEAQ (reference sequence). V was cut by 1 base and J by 4 bases, with 14 bases left in between. This CDR3 region has 15 residues. Supplemented by reference TRBV7-9 and TRBJ2-7, the full variable domain reads DTGVSQNPRHKITKRGQNVTFRCDPISEHNRLYWYRQTLGQGPEFLTYFQNEAQLEKSRLLSDRFSAERPKGSFSTLEIQRTEQGDSAMYLCASSLGGTLEYEQYFGPGTRLTVT.

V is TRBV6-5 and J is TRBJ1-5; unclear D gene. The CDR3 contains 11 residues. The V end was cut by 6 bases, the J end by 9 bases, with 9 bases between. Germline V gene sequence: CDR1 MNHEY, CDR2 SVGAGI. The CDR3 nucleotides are TGTGCCAGCAGGGGAGAAGGGCCCCAGCATTTT. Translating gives CASRGEGPQHF.

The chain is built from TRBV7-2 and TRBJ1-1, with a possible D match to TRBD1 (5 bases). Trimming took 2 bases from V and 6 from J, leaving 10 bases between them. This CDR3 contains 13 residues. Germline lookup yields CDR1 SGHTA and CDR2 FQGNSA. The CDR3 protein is CASSLIGTSEAFF. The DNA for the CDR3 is TGTGCCAGCAGCTTAATAGGGACCTCTGAAGCTTTCTTT.

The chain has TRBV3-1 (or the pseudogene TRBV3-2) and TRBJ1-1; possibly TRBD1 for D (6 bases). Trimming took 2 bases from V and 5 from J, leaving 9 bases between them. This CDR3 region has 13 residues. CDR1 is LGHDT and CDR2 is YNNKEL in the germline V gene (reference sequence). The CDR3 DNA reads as TGTGCCAGCAGCCAATCAGGGGCGACTGAAGCTTTCTTT. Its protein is CASSQSGATEAFF.